What follows is one T cell receptor beta chain and its context. Its antigen is not identified. This specimen comes from a study of T cells expressing NK-cell markers. Overall study: CD3+CD56+NKG2C+, CD3+CD56+NKG2C- and CD3+CD56-NKG2C+ T cells, once sorted, supplied the TCR beta repertoires. Among the eight sequenced donors, seven tested HCMV-seropositive and one tested seronegative. Study outcomes and limitations: The dominant NKG2C+ clonotypes represented 1.0-7.0% of CD8+ T cells in 6 or 7 donors.

This CDR3 is 15 amino acids long. Germline values: CDR1 SGHRS, CDR2 YFSETQ. UMI-tagged 5'RACE template switching yielded the TCR beta cDNA. One entry per CDR3 protein, without DNA, is what TCRdb gives after re-calling the 5' RACE reads. Recorded for this sample: about 260,000 distinct CDR3 sequences. The clonotype originates from a young man in good health. What was sequenced was blood T cells: a sorted CD56 or NKG2C T cell subset, CD4+ or CD8+ T cells, or bulk PBMC T cells (not recorded which). This chain joins TRBV5-1 and TRBJ2-7; without DNA, the TCRdb call of TRBD2 cannot be checked. CDR3 loop: CASSFSTSGKYEQYF.